One TCR beta chain is described in this entry. Its antigen is not yet known. Base-call qualities are not available, and no considerably larger clone is one nucleotide away. Genomic DNA extracted from tumor biopsies or peripheral blood was used for bulk TCRbeta sequencing, with input ranging from roughly 616 ng to 6,500 ng. Every patient was a poor candidate for surgical resection and had histologically proven advanced or metastatic basal or squamous cell carcinoma. Of the ten to eleven patients making up the basal cell carcinoma cohort, 8 underwent bulk tumor TCR sequencing. The record originates from a study of T cells in tumors after PD-1 blockade (dated by TCRdb to about 2019). With respect to the entire study: Patients with prior checkpoint blockade, systemic immunosuppressant use, or recent radiotherapy or other anti-cancer therapy within 4 weeks were excluded. A subset of patients also received ongoing daily vismodegib 150 mg during anti-PD-1 treatment. RECIST version 1.1 was used to assess clinical response. Paired single-cell RNA and TCR sequencing was done in the study on site-matched tumors from patients with BCC or SCC, both before and after anti-PD-1 therapy. Patients received pembrolizumab 200 mg every 3 weeks or cemiplimab 350 mg every 2 weeks. Bulk TCR sequencing was performed on roughly ten peripheral blood samples from a handful of patients to compare blood and tumor clonotypes. On average, peripheral blood samples had approximately 110,000 TCR templates (range roughly 24,000-280,000) and roughly 40,000 unique clonotypes.

Deep TCRbeta sequencing was performed with the immunoSEQ platform. As for the authors' bioinformatics: For further analysis, only productive rearrangements were exported out of the immunoSEQ Analyzer. Bulk TCRbeta clonotypes were assigned T cell phenotypes by matching to single-cell RNA+TCR-seq clones sharing the same TCRbeta sequence. Tumor enrichment of a clone was calculated by dividing the clone's tumor frequency by the clone's PBMC frequency, both taken from bulk TCR sequencing. GLIPH was used to group TCRs into specificity groups, clusters of distinct TCRs likely recognizing common antigens via shared CDR3 motifs. The table was pulled from immuneACCESS by TCRdb, which kept in-frame rearrangements only. Such tables lose some clones; where checked, under half of the loss comes from unresolved V genes, and the rest has no known cause. V and J calls plus clone size are reproduced from that table; the DNA served to infer D and trimming. A total of approximately 20,000 clones appear in this sample, roughly 80% of them only once. The top ten clonotypes cover 20% to 30% of the sample.

What the work shows at the level of the full study, not this receptor alone: Approximately 43% of tumor TCR clonotypes were found in blood, and some novel exhausted tumor clones appeared in pre-treatment blood, suggesting peripheral recruitment. Where the novel T cell clones came from was not identified, and possible sources could include lymphoid organs or rare unexpanded clones inside the tumor or in the tumor periphery.

The CDR3 numbers 17 residues from cysteine through phenylalanine. The retained sequence is limited to the CDR3, 51 bases, with the frame set at the first base. V and J are truncated by 3 bases and 4 bases respectively, leaving an intervening sequence of 21 bases. In the germline V gene (reference sequence), CDR1 corresponds to LNHNV and CDR2 to YYDKDF. The sequences come from PBMCs, collected after anti-PD-1 therapy. This TCR was recovered from a human donor with advanced basal cell or squamous cell carcinoma (not recorded which). The chain couples TRBV15 to TRBJ1-2; D gene: possibly TRBD1, on 6 matching bases. The CDR3 has the sequence CATSSDLRQESGYGYTF. The nucleotide sequence is TGTGCCACCAGCAGCGACTTAAGACAGGAGTCGGGCTATGGCTACACCTTC.